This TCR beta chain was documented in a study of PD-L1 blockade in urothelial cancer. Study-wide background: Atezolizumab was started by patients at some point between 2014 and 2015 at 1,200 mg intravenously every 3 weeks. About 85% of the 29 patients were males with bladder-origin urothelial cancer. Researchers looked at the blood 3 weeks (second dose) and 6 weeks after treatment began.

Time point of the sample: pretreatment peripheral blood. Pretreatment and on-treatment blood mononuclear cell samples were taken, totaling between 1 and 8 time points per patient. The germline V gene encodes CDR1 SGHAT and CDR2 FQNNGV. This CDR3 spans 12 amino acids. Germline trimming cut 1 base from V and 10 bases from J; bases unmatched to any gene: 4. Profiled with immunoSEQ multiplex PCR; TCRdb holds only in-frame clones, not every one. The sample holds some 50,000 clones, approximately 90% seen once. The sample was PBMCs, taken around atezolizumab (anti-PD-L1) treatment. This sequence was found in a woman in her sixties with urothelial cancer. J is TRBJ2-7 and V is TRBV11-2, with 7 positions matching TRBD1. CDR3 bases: TGTGCCAGCAGCTTAGTTCAGGGGGATCAGTACTTC. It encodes CASSLVQGDQYF.